This T cell receptor beta chain was obtained from a study of T cells in tumors after PD-1 blockade. Looking at the study overall: No patient had prior checkpoint blockade, systemic immunosuppression, or radiotherapy within 4 weeks. Either cemiplimab 350 mg every 2 weeks or pembrolizumab 200 mg every 3 weeks was given. Some patients also took daily vismodegib 150 mg during anti-PD-1 treatment.

Input was about 616 ng to 6,500 ng of genomic DNA from tumor or blood. Repertoires were generated with immunoSEQ multiplex PCR, while TCRdb's copy carries only in-frame clones and drops some. The sample lists around 46,000 clones; 79% were seen once. The CDR3 is 16 residues long. Per the germline V gene, CDR1 is MDHEN and CDR2 is SYDVKM. V gave up 6 bases and J gave up 1 base; unmatched junction bases: 7. This specimen was PBMCs, taken before anti-PD-1 treatment. The clonotype originates from a human donor with basal cell carcinoma. This chain connects TRBV28 to TRBJ1-2, with 11 bases matching TRBD1. The CDR3 coding sequence is TGTGCCAGCAGCCCCCGGACAGGGGGCATTAACTATGGCTACACCTTC. This translates into CASSPRTGGINYGYTF.